Following are 2 T cell receptor beta chains from one sample sequenced in a study of PD-1 blockade in classical Hodgkin lymphoma. Measured with immunoSEQ multiplex PCR; TCRdb has only the in-frame clones, and not every one. This table has tens of thousands of clones, 70% to 90% appearing once. This sample's time point: cycle 4 day 1 (C4D1), after 5 to 7 weeks of nivolumab. Relapse was seen in all patients after autologous stem cell transplantation, and brentuximab vedotin exposure was variable. Specimen: peripheral blood mononuclear cells (PBMCs), collected before the fourth cycle of nivolumab. The receptors were gathered from a human donor with classical Hodgkin lymphoma.

The chain carries TRBV2 and TRBJ1-3, with 7 bases aligning to TRBD1. Germline lookup yields CDR1 SNHLY and CDR2 FYNNEI. The CDR3 has 22 amino acids. The V segment lost 8 bases and the J segment 4 bases; nucleotides outside the gene matches: 32. CDR3: CASFSGVVGRDSAWNFGNTIYF. Here the CDR3 DNA reads TGTGCCAGCTTCTCCGGGGTTGTGGGCCGGGACAGCGCTTGGAACTTCGGAAACACCATATATTTT. Full variable domain (outside the CDR3, taken from reference TRBV2 and TRBJ1-3): EPEVTQTPSHQVTQMGQEVILRCVPISNHLYFYWYRQILGQKVEFLVSFYNNEISEKSEIFDDQFSVERPDGSNFTLKIRSTKLEDSAMYFCASFSGVVGRDSAWNFGNTIYFGEGSWLTVV.

This clone was seen once. Other DNA sequences in the sample encode the same CDR3. The chain joins TRBV5-1 to TRBJ2-2; D is perhaps TRBD1 (6 bases). The germline CDR1 and CDR2 sequences are SGHRS and YFSETQ. The CDR3 contains 13 residues. The V gene lost 2 bases and the J gene lost 4 bases, with 6 bases spanning the gap. CDR3 amino acids: CASSLQGTGELFF. The CDR3 DNA reads as TGCGCCAGCAGCTTACAGGGCACCGGGGAGCTGTTTTTT.